This TCR beta chain was sequenced for a study of cytomegalovirus exposure and HLA in healthy donors. Per the germline V gene, CDR1 is KGHSH and CDR2 is LQKENI. The CDR3 runs 16 residues. Trimming removed 6 bases from V and 9 bases from J; junction bases left unmatched: 14. The study's findings and limits: Several of the most significant clusters were apparently associated with common viral pathogens in a later analysis. In vitro data verified a few CMV-associated chains as specific for CMV antigens. HLA alleles were associated with around 17,000 TCR beta sequences in a later analysis at 0.05 false discovery rate.

PCR was performed using 60 Vbeta and 13 Jbeta primers. As handled by the study authors: An analysis that came later counted 80 million or so unique TCR beta chains, roughly 11 million shared. The data were produced by immunoSEQ multiplex PCR, yet TCRdb's version contains in-frame clones alone and is incomplete. The V and J calls and clone size are taken from that table; D and trimming were inferred from the DNA. Of 130,000 to 150,000 clones in the sample, 73% were seen once. On this clone: What it recognizes is unknown.

The sample consisted of PBMCs. This receptor was identified in a human donor in good health. The V call is TRBV18, the J call TRBJ2-1; 10 positions match TRBD2. The CDR3 here is CASSLSHPGLATEQFF. The CDR3 nucleotides are TGTGCCAGCTCCCTCAGCCACCCGGGACTAGCGACTGAGCAGTTCTTC.